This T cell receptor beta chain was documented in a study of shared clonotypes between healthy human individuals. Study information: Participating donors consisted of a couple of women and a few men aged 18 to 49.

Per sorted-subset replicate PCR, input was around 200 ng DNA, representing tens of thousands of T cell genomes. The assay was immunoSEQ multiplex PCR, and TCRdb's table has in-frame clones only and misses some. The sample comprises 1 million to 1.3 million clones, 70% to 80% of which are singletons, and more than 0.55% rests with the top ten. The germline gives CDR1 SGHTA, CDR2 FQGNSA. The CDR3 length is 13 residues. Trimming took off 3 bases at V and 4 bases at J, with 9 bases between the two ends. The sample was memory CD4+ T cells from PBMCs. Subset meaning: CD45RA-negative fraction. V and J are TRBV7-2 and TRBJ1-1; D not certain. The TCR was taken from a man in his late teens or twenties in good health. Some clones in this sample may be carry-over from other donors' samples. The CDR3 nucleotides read TGTGCCAGCAGCTTCGGGGAGTCCACTGAAGCTTTCTTT. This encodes CASSFGESTEAFF. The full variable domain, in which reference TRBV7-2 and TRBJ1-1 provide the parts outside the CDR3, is GAGVSQSPSNKVTEKGKDVELRCDPISGHTALYWYRQSLGQGLEFLIYFQGNSAPDKSGLPSDRFSAERTGGSVSTLTIQRTQQEDSAVYLCASSFGESTEAFFGQGTRLTVV.